Sequencing of this T cell receptor (beta chain) was carried out in a study of blood T cell repertoires in COVID-19. Turning to the study itself: Samples of COVID-19 (acute and convalescent) were obtained from the United States, Italy and Spain.

Source study methods: Nucleated cell counts were estimated from reference gene primer amplification. Clones were sequenced by immunoSEQ multiplex PCR, and TCRdb holds only the in-frame ones, with some missing. The V and J calls and clone size are taken from that table; D and trimming were inferred from the DNA. The sample records 100,000 or so clones, about two thirds being singletons. The clonotype originates from a woman older than 75 with acute or convalescent COVID-19. The sequenced material came from peripheral blood.

The CDR3: CAISESQGSGYTF. CDR3 DNA: TGTGCCATCAGTGAAAGTCAGGGAAGTGGCTACACCTTC. This sequence joins TRBV10-3 and TRBJ1-2; tentatively, D is TRBD1 (5 bases). Trimming stripped 3 bases from V and 7 bases from J, with 12 bases between. The CDR3 is 13 residues long. Germline CDR1 is ENHRY and CDR2 is SYGVKD.